This entry lists 24 T cell receptor beta chains sequenced from one sample in a study of cytomegalovirus exposure and HLA in healthy donors. Generated by immunoSEQ multiplex PCR, the TCRdb table keeps only in-frame clones and is missing some. The sample has roughly 150,000 clones; 88% are singletons. The source material was PBMCs. Every receptor here comes from a man between 18 and 29 years old in good health and CMV-seronegative.

This sequence joins TRBV5-1 and TRBJ2-1; 7 positions match TRBD1. The germline V gene encodes CDR1 SGHRS and CDR2 YFSETQ. The CDR3 runs to 15 residues. V lost 4 bases, J lost 1 base, and 5 bases stayed unmatched. CDR3 region: CASSNAGGSYNEQFF. The DNA for the CDR3 is TGCGCCAGCAGCAATGCAGGGGGTTCCTACAATGAGCAGTTCTTC.

This clone appeared a few times. The chain has TRBV6-1 and TRBJ2-7, with no clear D. From germline, CDR1 is MNHNS and CDR2 SASEGT. The CDR3 extends over 14 amino acids. The V end lost 3 bases, the J end lost 0 bases, and 9 bases lay between the germline ends. Written as DNA, the CDR3 is TGTGCCAGCAGTGATTTGGCTAGCTCCTACGAGCAGTACTTC. Residues: CASSDLASSYEQYF.

This sequence joins TRBV19 and TRBJ1-5, with TRBD1 matching over 12 bases. From germline, CDR1 is LNHDA and CDR2 SQIVND (reference sequence). This CDR3 contains 15 residues. Losses at the gene ends were 4 bases for V and 8 bases for J; bases not matched to a gene: 6. The CDR3 is CASSRDRGLGEPQHF. The CDR3 DNA follows: TGTGCCAGTAGTAGGGACAGGGGGCTGGGGGAGCCCCAGCATTTT.

This chain connects TRBV7-2 to TRBJ2-5, with 7 bases lining up with TRBD2. In germline, CDR1 is SGHTA, CDR2 FQGNSA. V shed 2 bases, J shed 3 bases, and the junction held 6 bases outside the gene matches. There are 15 residues in the CDR3. CDR3 sequence: CASSLQTSSKETQYF. The CDR3 nucleotides are TGTGCCAGCAGCTTACAGACTAGCTCTAAAGAGACCCAGTACTTC.

CDR3: CASSEADGHFTDTQYF. CDR3 in DNA: TGTGCCAGCAGTGAAGCGGACGGACACTTCACAGATACGCAGTATTTT. V and J are TRBV2 and TRBJ2-3, with a possible D match to TRBD1 (5 bases). CDR1 and CDR2 (germline): SNHLY, FYNNEI. This CDR3 has 16 residues. Trimming removed 0 bases from V and 2 bases from J, with 12 bases in between.

The rearrangement joins TRBV2 to TRBJ1-1; 7 bases map to TRBD1. Germline V gene data show CDR1 as SNHLY and CDR2 as FYNNEI. This CDR3 has 15 residues. J gave up 7 bases and V 4 bases, and 12 bases lay outside the gene matches. The CDR3 sequence is CASSAGTVTLDEAFF. In nucleotides, the CDR3 is TGTGCCAGCAGTGCTGGGACAGTCACCCTGGATGAAGCTTTCTTT. Complete variable domain (other parts from reference TRBV2 and TRBJ1-1): EPEVTQTPSHQVTQMGQEVILRCVPISNHLYFYWYRQILGQKVEFLVSFYNNEISEKSEIFDDQFSVERPDGSNFTLKIRSTKLEDSAMYFCASSAGTVTLDEAFFGQGTRLTVV.

This clone has a handful of counts. The chain carries TRBV18 and TRBJ1-2, with D tentatively TRBD1 (5 bases). V was shortened by 3 bases and J by 7 bases, with 6 bases between the two germline ends. The CDR3 has 11 amino acids. Germline lookup yields CDR1 KGHSH and CDR2 LQKENI. The CDR3 here is CASSPGGGYTF. The CDR3, as DNA: TGTGCCAGCTCACCGGGGGGTGGCTACACCTTC.

CDR3 residues: CSVTDLNTGELFF. CDR3 DNA sequence: TGCAGCGTTACAGATTTGAACACCGGGGAGCTGTTTTTT. The genes are TRBV29-1 and TRBJ2-2; D is ambiguous. The ends were cut back, 5 bases at V and 1 base at J, with 8 bases in the middle. The CDR3 loop spans 13 amino acids. Germline CDR1 is SQVTM and CDR2 is ANQGSEA.

The V call is TRBV7-2, the J call TRBJ2-5; D possibly corresponds to TRBD2 (5 bases). Germline CDR1 is SGHTA and CDR2 is FQGNSA. Trimming cost V 5 bases and J 5 bases, with 15 bases left between them. The CDR3 is 14 amino acids. The chain's CDR3 is CASSARAVGETQYF. CDR3 coding DNA: TGTGCCAGCAGCGCGAGGGCGGTAGGTGAGACCCAGTACTTC.

The rearrangement joins TRBV18 to TRBJ2-7; TRBD2 matches at 7 bases. Germline values: CDR1 KGHSH, CDR2 LQKENI. With 0 bases clipped from V and 3 bases from J, the junction kept 11 bases outside the gene matches. The CDR3 runs 17 residues. The CDR3 bases are TGTGCCAGCTCACCACCACCTCAGGAGCGGGGTATCTACGAGCAGTACTTC. This codes for CASSPPPQERGIYEQYF.

This chain links TRBV27 with TRBJ1-2; 10 nucleotides line up with TRBD1. V gave up 2 bases and J gave up 4 bases; unmatched junction bases: 1. From germline, CDR1 is MNHEY and CDR2 SMNVEV (reference sequence). The CDR3 consists of 14 residues. The CDR3 DNA is TGTGCCAGCAGTTTAGGGACAGGGGCCTATGGCTACACCTTC. Translating it yields CASSLGTGAYGYTF.

The genes are TRBV19 and TRBJ2-6; no clear D. This CDR3 contains 14 residues. Germline V CDR1 and CDR2: LNHDA, SQIVND (reference sequence). V was pared by 7 bases and J by 0 bases, with 7 bases between. This CDR3 is CASMQFSGANVLTF. DNA of the CDR3: TGTGCCAGTATGCAGTTCTCTGGGGCCAACGTCCTGACTTTC.

The chain uses TRBV6-5 and TRBJ2-3, with D possibly matching TRBD1 (5 bases). This CDR3 is built from 15 residues. The V gene's germline CDR1 is MNHEY and CDR2 SVGAGI. The ends were cut back, 0 bases at V and 5 bases at J, with 12 bases in the middle. The CDR3 DNA reads as TGTGCCAGCAGTTACTCTGGAGTAGGGGTAGATACGCAGTATTTT. This encodes CASSYSGVGVDTQYF.

This clone came up a few times. The chain joins TRBV28 to TRBJ1-1, with TRBD1 identical over 7 bases. The CDR3 length is 14 residues. Germline V lookup: CDR1 MDHEN, CDR2 SYDVKM. Losses at the gene ends were 8 bases for V and 0 bases for J; bases not matched to a gene: 6. The DNA for the CDR3 is TGTGCCAGCTGGACAGGCTGGTTGAACACTGAAGCTTTCTTT. Amino acid sequence: CASWTGWLNTEAFF.

The chain uses TRBV25-1 and TRBJ2-5; D is possibly TRBD1 (8 bases). Trimming took off 1 base at V and 7 bases at J, with 25 bases between the two ends. The CDR3 contains 18 residues. Germline lookup yields CDR1 MGHDK and CDR2 SYGVNS. The CDR3 nucleotides read TGTGCCAGCAGTGAATTAACCCCGGACAGGGAGGGGCAGGCGACCCAGTACTTC. This translates into CASSELTPDREGQATQYF. Complete variable domain (other parts from reference TRBV25-1 and TRBJ2-5): EADIYQTPRYLVIGTGKKITLECSQTMGHDKMYWYQQDPGMELHLIHYSYGVNSTEKGDLSSESTVSRIRTEHFPLTLESARPSHTSQYLCASSELTPDREGQATQYFGPGTRLLVL.

V gene TRBV6-5 combines with J gene TRBJ2-7; TRBD2 matches at 7 bases. Per the germline V gene, CDR1 is MNHEY and CDR2 is SVGAGI. This CDR3 region has 13 residues. V lost 6 bases and J lost 3; bases outside the gene matches: 5. CDR3 DNA: TGTGCCAGCAGCCGGGAGGTCTTCTACGAGCAGTACTTC. It is translated as CASSREVFYEQYF.

In nucleotides, the CDR3 is TGTGCCAGTAGTATTGCGCAGGGCAGTGAAAAACTGTTTTTT. It codes for CASSIAQGSEKLFF. The chain uses TRBV19 and TRBJ1-4; possibly TRBD1 for D (5 bases). CDR1 and CDR2 (germline): LNHDA, SQIVND (reference sequence). Trimming took 3 bases from V and 7 from J, leaving 12 bases between them. The length of the CDR3 is 14 residues.

As concerns this clone: Germline and junction disagree at one end, which may indicate a read error. V is TRBV7-7 and J is TRBJ2-1; 9 positions match TRBD1. The CDR3 has 16 residues. Germline CDR1 SSHAT, CDR2 FNYEAQ (reference sequence). CDR3 nucleotide sequence: TGTGCTAGCAGCCCATCTTCCGGGACAGGGTTCAATGAGCAGTTCTTC. Protein sequence: CASSPSSGTGFNEQFF.

The chain combines TRBV19 with TRBJ2-2; 7 nucleotides align to TRBD1. The V segment lost 2 bases and the J segment 5 bases; nucleotides outside the gene matches: 2. The germline gives CDR1 LNHDA, CDR2 SQIVND (reference sequence). CDR3 length: 14 amino acids. CDR3 sequence (DNA): TGTGCCAGTAGTATAACAGGGGATACCGGGGAGCTGTTTTTT. It codes for CASSITGDTGELFF.

The table lists this clone with many counts. The J gene is TRBJ2-7, the V gene TRBV7-9; D not certain. The germline V and J ends were trimmed by 5 bases and 2 bases, with 10 bases remaining between them. There are 13 residues in the CDR3. The germline V gene has CDR1 SEHNR and CDR2 FQNEAQ (reference sequence). The CDR3 nucleotides read TGTGCCAGCAGCGCCCCTAGAACCTACGAGCAGTACTTC. Protein sequence: CASSAPRTYEQYF.

The chain has TRBV10-2 and TRBJ2-7; D perhaps matches TRBD2 (6 bases). Germline assignment: CDR1 WSHSY and CDR2 SAAADI. CDR3 length: 14 amino acids. Trimming left V 6 bases short and J 2 bases short, with 14 bases between. CDR3 amino acids: CASSLGTVTYEQYF. In nucleotides, the CDR3 is TGCGCCAGCAGCCTCGGGACTGTAACCTACGAGCAGTACTTC.

The chain has TRBV18 and TRBJ2-1; tentative D call: TRBD1 (5 bases). CDR1 is KGHSH, CDR2 LQKENI, per germline. The ends were cut back, 3 bases at V and 5 bases at J, with 17 bases in the middle. This CDR3 is built from 16 residues. CDR3 DNA sequence: TGTGCCAGCTCACCGACCGACAGACAAATAGACAATGAGCAGTTCTTC. Amino acid sequence: CASSPTDRQIDNEQFF.

The CDR3: CASSSIKAGGDHEQYF. In DNA, the CDR3 is TGTGCCAGCAGCTCCATTAAAGCGGGGGGTGACCACGAGCAGTACTTC. The chain has TRBV7-9 and TRBJ2-7; 9 bases match TRBD2. The junction had 12 bases not matched to a gene; V was cut back by 4 bases and J by 5 bases. Germline V gene lookup returns CDR1 SEHNR and CDR2 FQNEAQ (reference sequence). CDR3 size: 16 residues.

CDR3 amino acids: CASSLTISGTGSEKLFF. DNA for the CDR3: TGTGCCAGCAGCTTGACAATTAGTGGGACAGGGTCGGAAAAACTGTTTTTT. The J gene is TRBJ1-4, the V gene TRBV11-2; 9 positions agree with TRBD1. The CDR3 totals 17 residues. Germline CDR1 and CDR2: SGHAT and FQNNGV. V dropped 3 bases and J dropped 8; count of bases not matched to a gene: 13.